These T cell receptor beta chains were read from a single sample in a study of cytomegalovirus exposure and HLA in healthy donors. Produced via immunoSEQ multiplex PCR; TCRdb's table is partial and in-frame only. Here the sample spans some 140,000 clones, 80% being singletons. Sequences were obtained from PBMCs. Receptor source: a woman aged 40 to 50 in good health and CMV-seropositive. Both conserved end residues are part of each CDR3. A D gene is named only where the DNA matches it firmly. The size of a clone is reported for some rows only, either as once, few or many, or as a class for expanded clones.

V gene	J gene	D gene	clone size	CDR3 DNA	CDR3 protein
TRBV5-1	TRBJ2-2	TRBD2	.	TGCGCCAGCAGCCGTACTAGCGGGAGCACCGGGGAGCTGTTTTTT	CASSRTSGSTGELFF
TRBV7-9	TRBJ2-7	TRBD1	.	TGTGCCAGCAGCTTAGGGACTTACAGGGGCTACGAGCAGTACTTC	CASSLGTYRGYEQYF
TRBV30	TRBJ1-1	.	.	TGTGCCTGGAGTGTACCCCTCCCTAGGACAGCAAACACTGAAGCTTTCTTT	CAWSVPLPRTANTEAFF
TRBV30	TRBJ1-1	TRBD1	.	TGTGCCTGGAGGGGAAGCGGACAGGTCAGGACTGAAGCTTTCTTT	CAWRGSGQVRTEAFF
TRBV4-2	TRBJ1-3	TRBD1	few	TGTGCCAGCAGCCAAGATGACAGGGGGCTTGGAAACACCATATATTTT	CASSQDDRGLGNTIYF
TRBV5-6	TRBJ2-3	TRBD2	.	TGTGCCAGCAGCTCCTACCCTAGCGGGAACACAGATACGCAGTATTTT	CASSSYPSGNTDTQYF
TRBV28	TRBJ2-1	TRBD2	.	TGTGCCAGCAGTCAGCGGACTAGCGGGAGTAATGAGCAGTTCTTC	CASSQRTSGSNEQFF
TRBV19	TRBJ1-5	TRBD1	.	TGTGCCAGTAGGATTATGGGGACAGGGAGAAATCAGCCCCAGCATTTT	CASRIMGTGRNQPQHF
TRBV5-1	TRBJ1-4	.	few	TGCGCCAGCAGCTTATCAGGGGCCGAGGGCGAAAAACTGTTTTTT	CASSLSGAEGEKLFF
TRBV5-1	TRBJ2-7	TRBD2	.	TGCGCCAGCAGCTTGTATGGAAGCGGGAGCACGGCCTACGAGCAGTACTTC	CASSLYGSGSTAYEQYF
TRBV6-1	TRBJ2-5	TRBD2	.	TGTGCCAGCAGTGGAGGGACTAGCGGGAGTGAGACCCAGTACTTC	CASSGGTSGSETQYF
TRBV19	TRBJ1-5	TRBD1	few	TGTGCCAGTAGTATTTTCCACGGGACAGCCTCCAATCAGCCCCAGCATTTT	CASSIFHGTASNQPQHF
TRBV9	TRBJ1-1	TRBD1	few	TGTGCCAGCAGCCGGGGACAGGCGAACACTGAAGCTTTCTTT	CASSRGQANTEAFF
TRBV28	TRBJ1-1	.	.	TGTGCCAGCCTCGAGGGTGGTAACACTGAAGCTTTCTTT	CASLEGGNTEAFF
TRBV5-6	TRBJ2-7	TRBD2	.	TGTGCCAGCAGCCGATCCGGGACTAGCGTCTACGAGCAGTACTTC	CASSRSGTSVYEQYF
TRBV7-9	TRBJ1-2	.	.	TGTGCCATCAACGTTTTGAGGGAACCGGACAACTATGGCTACACCTTC	CAINVLREPDNYGYTF
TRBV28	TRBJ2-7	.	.	TGTGCCAGCCCCGGCCCTGTTTACAGTGGCTACGAGCAGTACTTC	CASPGPVYSGYEQYF
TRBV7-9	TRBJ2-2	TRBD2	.	TGTGCCAGCAGGGTAGCGGGAGTTAGCGGGGAGCTGTTTTTT	CASRVAGVSGELFF
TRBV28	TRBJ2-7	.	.	TGTGCCAGCAGTTTATGGGGGAGAAGCTCCTACGAGCAGTACTTC	CASSLWGRSSYEQYF
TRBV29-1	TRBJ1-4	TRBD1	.	TGCAGCGTTCTCGGAGGGTTAACCGGGACAGTTAATGAAAAACTGTTTTTT	CSVLGGLTGTVNEKLFF
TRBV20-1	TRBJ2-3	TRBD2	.	TGCAGTGCTCAACTAGCGGGAACGTATTTT	CSAQLAGTYF
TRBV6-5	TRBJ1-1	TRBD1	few	TGTGCCAGCAGGAGGGGGCTTGACACTGAAGCTTTCTTT	CASRRGLDTEAFF
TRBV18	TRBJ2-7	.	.	TGTGCCAGCTCACCACTTAGCTCCTACGAGCAGTACTTC	CASSPLSSYEQYF
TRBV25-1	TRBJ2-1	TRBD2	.	TGTGCCAGCTTGACAGCCGGGACTAGCGGGGCCCCCTACAATGAGCAGTTCTTC	CASLTAGTSGAPYNEQFF
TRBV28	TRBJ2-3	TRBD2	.	TGTGCCAGCAGGACCCCTTTGGGGGGGGGCACAGATACGCAGTATTTT	CASRTPLGGGTDTQYF
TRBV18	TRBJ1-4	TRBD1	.	TGTGCCAGCTCACTTCGGGACAGGGGGCGAACTAATGAAAAACTGTTTTTT	CASSLRDRGRTNEKLFF